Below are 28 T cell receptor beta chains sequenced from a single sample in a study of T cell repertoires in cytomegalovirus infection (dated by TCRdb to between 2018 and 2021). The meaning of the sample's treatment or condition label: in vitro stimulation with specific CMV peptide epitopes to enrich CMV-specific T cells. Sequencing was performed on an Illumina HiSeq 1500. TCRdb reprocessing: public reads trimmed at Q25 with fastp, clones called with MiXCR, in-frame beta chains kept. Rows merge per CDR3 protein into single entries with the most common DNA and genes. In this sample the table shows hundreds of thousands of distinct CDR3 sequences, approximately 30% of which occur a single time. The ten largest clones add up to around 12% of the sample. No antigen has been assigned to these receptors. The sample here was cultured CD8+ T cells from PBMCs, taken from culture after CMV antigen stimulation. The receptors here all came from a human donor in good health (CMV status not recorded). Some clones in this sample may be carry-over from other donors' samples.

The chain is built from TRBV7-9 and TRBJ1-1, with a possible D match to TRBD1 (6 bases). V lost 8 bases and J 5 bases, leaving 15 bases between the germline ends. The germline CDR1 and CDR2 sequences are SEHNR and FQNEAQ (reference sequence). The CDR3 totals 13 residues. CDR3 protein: CASEWGANTEAFF. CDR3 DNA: TGTGCCAGCGAGTGGGGGGCGAATACTGAAGCTTTCTTT.

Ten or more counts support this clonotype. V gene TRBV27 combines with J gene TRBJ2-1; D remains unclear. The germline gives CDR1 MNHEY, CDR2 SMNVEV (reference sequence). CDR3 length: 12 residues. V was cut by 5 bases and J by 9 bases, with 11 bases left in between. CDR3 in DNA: TGTGCCAGCAGTCCCCCCCGTGGTGAGCAGTTCTTC. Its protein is CASSPPRGEQFF.

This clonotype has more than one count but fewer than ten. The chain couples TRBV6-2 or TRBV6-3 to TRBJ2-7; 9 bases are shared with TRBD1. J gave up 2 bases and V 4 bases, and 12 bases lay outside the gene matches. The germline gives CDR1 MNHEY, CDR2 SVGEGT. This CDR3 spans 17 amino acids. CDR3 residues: CASSFPAGTGLAYEQYV. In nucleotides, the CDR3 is TGTGCCAGCAGTTTCCCCGCCGGGACAGGGCTCGCCTACGAGCAGTACGTC.

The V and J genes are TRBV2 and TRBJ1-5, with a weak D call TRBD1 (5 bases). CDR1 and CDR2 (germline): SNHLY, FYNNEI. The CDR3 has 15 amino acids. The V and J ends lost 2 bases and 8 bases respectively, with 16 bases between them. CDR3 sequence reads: CASSESMGPRKPQHF. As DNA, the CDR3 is TGTGCCAGCAGTGAAAGTATGGGACCGAGAAAGCCCCAGCATTTT.

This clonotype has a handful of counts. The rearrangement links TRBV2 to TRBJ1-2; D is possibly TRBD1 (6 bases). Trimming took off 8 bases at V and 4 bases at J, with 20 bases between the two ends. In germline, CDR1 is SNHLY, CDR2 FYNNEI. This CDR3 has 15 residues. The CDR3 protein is CASWEQGHSLYGYTF. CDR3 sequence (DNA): TGTGCCAGCTGGGAACAGGGCCATAGTCTCTATGGCTACACCTTC.

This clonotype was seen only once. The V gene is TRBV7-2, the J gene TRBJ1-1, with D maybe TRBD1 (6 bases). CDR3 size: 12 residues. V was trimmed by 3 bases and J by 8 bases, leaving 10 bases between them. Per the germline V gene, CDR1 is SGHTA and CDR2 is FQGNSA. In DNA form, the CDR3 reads TGTGCCAGCAGCTTCGGGACACAAGAAGCTTTCTTT. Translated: CASSFGTQEAFF. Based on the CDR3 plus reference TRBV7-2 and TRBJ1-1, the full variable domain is GAGVSQSPSNKVTEKGKDVELRCDPISGHTALYWYRQSLGQGLEFLIYFQGNSAPDKSGLPSDRFSAERTGGSVSTLTIQRTQQEDSAVYLCASSFGTQEAFFGQGTRLTVV.

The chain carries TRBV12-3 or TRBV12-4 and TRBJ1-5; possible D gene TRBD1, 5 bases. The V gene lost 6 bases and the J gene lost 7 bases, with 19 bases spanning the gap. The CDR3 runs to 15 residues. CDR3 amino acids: CASSSRDGLGQPQHF. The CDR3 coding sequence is TGTGCCAGCAGCTCCCGGGACGGGTTGGGCCAGCCCCAGCATTTT.

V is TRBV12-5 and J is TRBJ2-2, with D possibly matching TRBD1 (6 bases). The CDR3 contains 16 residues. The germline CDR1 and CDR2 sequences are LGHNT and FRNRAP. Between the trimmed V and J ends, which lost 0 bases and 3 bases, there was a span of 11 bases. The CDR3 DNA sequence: TGTGCTAGTGGTTTGGTCGCCACAGGGTACACCGGGGAGCTGTTTTTT. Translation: CASGLVATGYTGELFF.

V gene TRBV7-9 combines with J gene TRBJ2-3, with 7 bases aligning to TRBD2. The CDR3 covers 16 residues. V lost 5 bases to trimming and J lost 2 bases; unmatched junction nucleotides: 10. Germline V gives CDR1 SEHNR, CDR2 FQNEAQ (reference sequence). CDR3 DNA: TGTGCCAGCAGCACGGGGACTAATTCCCTCACAGATACGCAGTATTTT. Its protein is CASSTGTNSLTDTQYF.

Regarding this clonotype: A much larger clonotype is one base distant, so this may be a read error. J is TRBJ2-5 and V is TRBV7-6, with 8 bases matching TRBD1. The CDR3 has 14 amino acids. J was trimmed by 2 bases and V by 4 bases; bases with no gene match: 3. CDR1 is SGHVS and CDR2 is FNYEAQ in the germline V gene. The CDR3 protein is CASSSDREQETQYF. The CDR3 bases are TGTGCCAGCAGCTCGGACAGGGAACAAGAGACCCAGTACTTC.

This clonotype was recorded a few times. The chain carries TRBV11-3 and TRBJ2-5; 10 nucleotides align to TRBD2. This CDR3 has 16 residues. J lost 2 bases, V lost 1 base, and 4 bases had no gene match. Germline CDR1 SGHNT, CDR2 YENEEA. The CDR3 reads CASSLAPSGGQETQYF. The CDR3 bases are TGTGCCAGCAGCTTAGCCCCTAGCGGGGGTCAAGAGACCCAGTACTTC.

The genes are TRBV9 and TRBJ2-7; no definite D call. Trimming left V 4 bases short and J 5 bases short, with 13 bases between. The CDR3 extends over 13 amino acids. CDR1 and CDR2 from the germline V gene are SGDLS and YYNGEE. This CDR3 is CASSPRPIDEQYF. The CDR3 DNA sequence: TGTGCCAGCAGCCCCCGCCCTATTGACGAGCAGTACTTC. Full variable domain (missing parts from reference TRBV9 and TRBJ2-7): DSGVTQTPKHLITATGQRVTLRCSPRSGDLSVYWYQQSLDQGLQFLIQYYNGEERAKGNILERFSAQQFPDLHSELNLSSLELGDSALYFCASSPRPIDEQYFGPGTRLTVT.

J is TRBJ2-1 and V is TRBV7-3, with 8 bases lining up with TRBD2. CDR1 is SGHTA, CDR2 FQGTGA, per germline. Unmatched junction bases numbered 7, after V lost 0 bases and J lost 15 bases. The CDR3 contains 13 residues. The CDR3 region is CASSLTTGGGLFF. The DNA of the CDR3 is TGTGCCAGCAGCTTAACGACGGGGGGGGGTCTGTTCTTC.

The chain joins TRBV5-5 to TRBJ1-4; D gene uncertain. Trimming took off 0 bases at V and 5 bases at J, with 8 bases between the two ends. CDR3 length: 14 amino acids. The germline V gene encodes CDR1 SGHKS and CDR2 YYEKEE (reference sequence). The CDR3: CASSLAMGNEKLFF. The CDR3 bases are TGTGCCAGCAGCTTGGCAATGGGAAATGAAAAACTGTTTTTT.

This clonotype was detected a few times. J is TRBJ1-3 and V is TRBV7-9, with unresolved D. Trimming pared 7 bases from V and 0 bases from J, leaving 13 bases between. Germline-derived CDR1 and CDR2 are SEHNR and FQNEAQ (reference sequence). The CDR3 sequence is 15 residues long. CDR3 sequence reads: CASTPGLSSGNTIYF. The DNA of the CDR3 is TGTGCCAGCACCCCCGGCTTGAGCTCTGGAAACACCATATATTTT.

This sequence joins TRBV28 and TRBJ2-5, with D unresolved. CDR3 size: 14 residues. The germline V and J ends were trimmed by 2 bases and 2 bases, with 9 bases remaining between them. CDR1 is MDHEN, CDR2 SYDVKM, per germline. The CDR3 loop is CASSLTAEQETQYF. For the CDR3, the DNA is TGTGCCAGCAGTTTAACAGCAGAACAAGAGACCCAGTACTTC.

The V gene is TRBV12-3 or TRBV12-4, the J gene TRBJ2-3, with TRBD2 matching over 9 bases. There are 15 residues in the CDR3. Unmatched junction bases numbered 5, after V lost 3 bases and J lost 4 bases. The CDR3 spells CASSLVRGGADTQYF. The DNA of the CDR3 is TGTGCCAGCAGTTTGGTGCGGGGGGGCGCAGATACGCAGTATTTT.

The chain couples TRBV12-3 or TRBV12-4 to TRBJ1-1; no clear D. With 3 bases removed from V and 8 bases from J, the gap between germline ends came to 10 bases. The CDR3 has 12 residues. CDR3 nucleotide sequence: TGTGCCAGCAGTTTCGGTACAGCCGAAGCTTTCTTT. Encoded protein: CASSFGTAEAFF.

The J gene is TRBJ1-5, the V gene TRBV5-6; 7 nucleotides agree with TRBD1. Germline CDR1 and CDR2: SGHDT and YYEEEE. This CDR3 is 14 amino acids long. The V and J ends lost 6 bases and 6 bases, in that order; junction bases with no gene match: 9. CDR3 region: CASTSIRGCQPQHF. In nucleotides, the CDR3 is TGTGCCAGCACCTCAATCAGGGGGTGTCAGCCCCAGCATTTT.

The CDR3 DNA follows: TGTGCCAGCAGCCAAGACTTGTGGAGAGAGACCCAGTACTTC. Translating gives CASSQDLWRETQYF. The chain employs TRBV28 and TRBJ2-5; D unclear. Germline V CDR1 and CDR2: MDHEN, SYDVKM. This CDR3 contains 14 residues. V shed 6 bases and J shed 4 bases, with 15 bases lying between them.

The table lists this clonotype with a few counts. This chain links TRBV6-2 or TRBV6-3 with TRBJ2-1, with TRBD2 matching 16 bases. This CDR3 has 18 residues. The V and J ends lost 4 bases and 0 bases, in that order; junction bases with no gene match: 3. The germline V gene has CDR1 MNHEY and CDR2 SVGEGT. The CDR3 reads CASSLGLAGGISYNEQFF. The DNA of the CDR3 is TGTGCCAGCAGTTTGGGACTAGCGGGGGGGATCTCCTACAATGAGCAGTTCTTC.

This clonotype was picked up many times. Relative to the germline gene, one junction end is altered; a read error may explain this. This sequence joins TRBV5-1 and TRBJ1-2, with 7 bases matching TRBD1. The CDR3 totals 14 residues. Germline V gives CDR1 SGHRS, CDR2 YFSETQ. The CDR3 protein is CASSLAGGSYGYTF. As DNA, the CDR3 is TGTGCCAGCAGTTTGGCAGGGGGTAGCTATGGCTACACCTTC.

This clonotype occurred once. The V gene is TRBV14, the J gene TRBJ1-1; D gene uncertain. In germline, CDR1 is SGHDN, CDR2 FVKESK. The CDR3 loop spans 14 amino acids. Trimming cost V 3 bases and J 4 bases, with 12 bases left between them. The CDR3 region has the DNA TGTGCCAGCAGCCAGGAAACTTGGGGCACTGAAGCTTTCTTT. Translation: CASSQETWGTEAFF.

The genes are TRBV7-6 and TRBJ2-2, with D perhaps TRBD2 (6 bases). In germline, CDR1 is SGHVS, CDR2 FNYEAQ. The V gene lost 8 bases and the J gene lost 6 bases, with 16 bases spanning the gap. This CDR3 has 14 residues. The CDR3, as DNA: TGTGCCAGCGGGGGAGCCGGGGGTGCCGGGGAGCTGTTTTTT. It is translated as CASGGAGGAGELFF.

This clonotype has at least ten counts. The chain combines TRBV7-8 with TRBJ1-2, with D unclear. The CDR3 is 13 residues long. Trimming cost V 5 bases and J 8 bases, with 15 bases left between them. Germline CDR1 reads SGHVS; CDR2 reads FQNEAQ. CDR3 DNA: TGTGCCAGCAGCACTCGAAGTAACCGGGGCTACACCTTC. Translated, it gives CASSTRSNRGYTF.

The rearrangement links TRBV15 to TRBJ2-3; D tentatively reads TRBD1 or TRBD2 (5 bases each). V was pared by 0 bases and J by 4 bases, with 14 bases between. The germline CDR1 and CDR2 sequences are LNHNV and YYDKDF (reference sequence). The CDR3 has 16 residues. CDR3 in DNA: TGTGCCACCAGCAGAGATCTAGCCAGGGCGGCAGATACGCAGTATTTT. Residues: CATSRDLARAADTQYF.

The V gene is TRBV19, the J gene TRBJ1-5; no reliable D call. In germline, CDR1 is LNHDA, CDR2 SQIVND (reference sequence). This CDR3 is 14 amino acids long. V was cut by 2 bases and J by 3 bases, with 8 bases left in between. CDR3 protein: CASSITTPNQPQHF. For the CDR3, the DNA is TGTGCCAGTAGTATAACGACTCCCAATCAGCCCCAGCATTTT.

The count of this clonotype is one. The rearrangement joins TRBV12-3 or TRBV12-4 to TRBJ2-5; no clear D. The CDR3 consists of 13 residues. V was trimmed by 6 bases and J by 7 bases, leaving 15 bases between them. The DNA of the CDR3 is TGTGCCAGCAGATCCCCGGTAGCCGGGACCCAGTACTTC. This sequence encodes CASRSPVAGTQYF.